Shown below are 26 T cell receptor beta chains from a single sample sequenced in a study of shared clonotypes between healthy human individuals. Sequencing was performed with immunoSEQ multiplex PCR; in TCRdb, only in-frame clones are kept and a portion is missing. The table records about 1.5 million clones, 98% of them present only once. The sample was naive CD4+ T cells sorted from blood. Subset denoted: CD45RA+ positively selected. The source of these receptors is a man aged 25-40 years in good health.

The chain joins TRBV11-2 to TRBJ2-1; TRBD2 matches at 15 bases. The germline gives CDR1 SGHAT, CDR2 FQNNGV. Trimming took 3 bases from V and 8 from J; bases not matched to a gene: 14. The CDR3 totals 19 residues. The CDR3, as DNA: TGTGCCAGCAGCTTCAGATGGACTAGCGGGAGGGACTTAATGTATGAGCAGTTCTTC. Translating gives CASSFRWTSGRDLMYEQFF.

V and J are TRBV28 and TRBJ2-6; no clear D gene. The V and J ends lost 2 bases and 0 bases respectively, with 8 bases between them. The V gene's germline CDR1 is MDHEN and CDR2 SYDVKM. The CDR3 loop spans 16 amino acids. The CDR3 bases are TGTGCCAGCAGTTTAAGAGTGGCCTCTGGGGCCAACGTCCTGACTTTC. Translated, it gives CASSLRVASGANVLTF.

This chain links TRBV7-9 with TRBJ2-3, with TRBD2 matching 8 bases. The germline gives CDR1 SEHNR, CDR2 FQNEAQ (reference sequence). Trimming removed 4 bases from V and 2 bases from J; junction bases left unmatched: 5. This CDR3 contains 15 residues. CDR3 in amino acids: CASSSGLAFTDTQYF. CDR3 DNA: TGTGCCAGCAGCTCCGGACTAGCCTTCACAGATACGCAGTATTTT.

The chain couples TRBV11-1 to TRBJ2-3, with no clear D. The V end was cut by 5 bases, the J end by 1 base, with 13 bases between. Germline loops: CDR1 SGHAT, CDR2 FQDESV (reference sequence). The CDR3 spans 15 residues. CDR3 coding DNA: TGTGCCAGCAGCCCGACTGGCTGGCGCACAGATACGCAGTATTTT. This codes for CASSPTGWRTDTQYF. Full variable domain (missing parts from reference TRBV11-1 and TRBJ2-3): EAEVAQSPRYKITEKSQAVAFWCDPISGHATLYWYRQILGQGPELLVQFQDESVVDDSQLPKDRFSAERLKGVDSTLKIQPAELGDSAMYLCASSPTGWRTDTQYFGPGTRLTVL.

CDR3 in DNA: TGTGCCAGCAGTTCTGGACGGCACTATGGCTACACCTTC. This translates into CASSSGRHYGYTF. The V gene is TRBV13, the J gene TRBJ1-2; D is unresolved. Germline V gene sequence: CDR1 PRHDT, CDR2 FYEKMQ (reference sequence). V dropped 6 bases and J dropped 3 bases, with 11 bases sitting between them. CDR3 size: 13 residues.

The V gene is TRBV5-4, the J gene TRBJ2-7, with 7 bases aligning to TRBD2. The germline CDR1 and CDR2 sequences are SGHNT and YYREEE (reference sequence). V shed 2 bases and J 6 bases; nucleotides not matched to a gene: 8. This CDR3 comprises 14 residues. The CDR3 loop reads CASSFGGRAGEQYF. In DNA, the CDR3 is TGTGCCAGCAGCTTTGGAGGGAGGGCGGGCGAGCAGTACTTC.

The chain carries TRBV5-4 and TRBJ2-1; 7 bases align to TRBD1. Germline CDR1 reads SGHNT; CDR2 reads YYREEE (reference sequence). The length of the CDR3 is 16 residues. After removal of 7 bases from V and 0 bases from J, the junction contained 10 bases not matched to a gene. CDR3 loop: CASDTYRGRSYNEQFF. The CDR3 coding sequence is TGTGCCAGCGATACCTACAGGGGCCGCTCCTACAATGAGCAGTTCTTC.

V is TRBV6-6 and J is TRBJ1-1; TRBD1 might be the D (5 bases). This CDR3 is 12 amino acids long. Trimming pared 5 bases from V and 3 bases from J, leaving 7 bases between. Germline lookup yields CDR1 MNHNY and CDR2 SVGAGI (reference sequence). The DNA of the CDR3 is TGTGCCAGCAGTGACAGTTACACTGAAGCTTTCTTT. Its protein product is CASSDSYTEAFF.

This rearrangement joins TRBV19 to TRBJ2-3, with D unresolved. The CDR3 has 14 residues. Trimming removed 7 bases at V and 2 bases at J, with 13 bases between. Germline CDR1 LNHDA, CDR2 SQIVND (reference sequence). The CDR3 sequence is CASNNNIATDTQYF. Written as DNA, the CDR3 is TGTGCCAGTAATAACAACATCGCCACAGATACGCAGTATTTT.

The genes are TRBV5-6 and TRBJ1-2; TRBD1 might be the D (6 bases). This CDR3 comprises 15 residues. V dropped 1 base and J dropped 2 bases, with 12 bases sitting between them. From germline, CDR1 is SGHDT and CDR2 YYEEEE. CDR3 sequence reads: CASSLPPTGNYGYTF. CDR3 nucleotides: TGTGCCAGCAGCTTGCCGCCCACAGGGAACTATGGCTACACCTTC. Full variable domain (remainder filled in from reference TRBV5-6 and TRBJ1-2): DAGVTQSPTHLIKTRGQQVTLRCSPKSGHDTVSWYQQALGQGPQFIFQYYEEEERQRGNFPDRFSGHQFPNYSSELNVNALLLGDSALYLCASSLPPTGNYGYTFGSGTRLTVV.

V usage is TRBV5-1 and J usage is TRBJ2-7, with 8 nucleotides matching TRBD2. The CDR3 sequence is 15 residues long. Looked up from germline, CDR1 is SGHRS and CDR2 is YFSETQ. V lost 0 bases and J lost 7; bases outside the gene matches: 9. The CDR3 DNA is TGCGCCAGCAGCTTGGCGGGTAGCGGGACGGGGGAGCAGTACTTC. This encodes CASSLAGSGTGEQYF.

The chain combines TRBV19 with TRBJ2-1, with D possibly matching TRBD1 (5 bases). The V end lost 7 bases, the J end lost 4 bases, and 8 bases lay between the germline ends. The germline CDR1 and CDR2 sequences are LNHDA and SQIVND (reference sequence). This CDR3 has 12 amino acids. CDR3 nucleotide sequence: TGTGCCAGTAAGGGGCTATACAATGAGCAGTTCTTC. It encodes CASKGLYNEQFF.

The chain has TRBV5-1 and TRBJ2-7; perhaps TRBD2 as D (5 bases). Trimming took off 5 bases at V and 6 bases at J, with 18 bases between the two ends. CDR1 is SGHRS and CDR2 is YFSETQ in the germline V gene. The CDR3 sequence is 14 residues long. CDR3 nucleotide sequence: TGCGCCAGCAGGGGAGCTGTTGGCCGTCTCGAGCAGTACTTC. This gives the protein CASRGAVGRLEQYF.

Points on this clone: This specimen includes other DNA sequences encoding the same CDR3. This chain connects TRBV9 to TRBJ2-3; 8 positions match TRBD1. Trimming at V came to 2 bases and at J to 1 base, leaving 3 bases not matched to a gene. The CDR3 totals 15 residues. The germline V gene has CDR1 SGDLS and CDR2 YYNGEE. CDR3 in amino acids: CASSVTGAGTDTQYF. The CDR3 DNA is TGTGCCAGCAGCGTGACAGGGGCGGGCACAGATACGCAGTATTTT.

CDR3 in amino acids: CASSYSVRSEQYF. The CDR3 DNA sequence: TGTGCCAGCAGTTACTCGGTCAGATCCGAGCAGTACTTC. The rearrangement joins TRBV6-5 to TRBJ2-7; D is unresolved. The germline gives CDR1 MNHEY, CDR2 SVGAGI. The ends were cut back, 0 bases at V and 6 bases at J, with 9 bases in the middle. This CDR3 region has 13 residues.

V and J are TRBV14 and TRBJ2-3; D remains unclear. The CDR3 totals 14 residues. Germline CDR1 SGHDN, CDR2 FVKESK. With 4 bases removed from V and 2 bases from J, the gap between germline ends came to 10 bases. For the CDR3, the DNA is TGTGCCAGCAGCCTCTTGGGGTACACAGATACGCAGTATTTT. Encoded protein: CASSLLGYTDTQYF.

The chain employs TRBV6-5 and TRBJ1-1; D is unclear. This CDR3 has 13 residues. Germline CDR1 reads MNHEY; CDR2 reads SVGAGI. V was shortened by 2 bases and J by 5 bases, with 9 bases between the two germline ends. The CDR3 DNA sequence: TGTGCCAGCAGTTACGGCAAACTTACTGAAGCTTTCTTT. Translation gives CASSYGKLTEAFF.

The J gene is TRBJ2-7, the V gene TRBV18, with D perhaps TRBD1 (6 bases). V was shortened by 2 bases and J by 3 bases, with 23 bases between the two germline ends. In germline, CDR1 is KGHSH, CDR2 LQKENI. The CDR3 spans 18 residues. CDR3 nucleotide sequence: TGTGCCAGCTCACCATTGCCAGGGGCGACTCATGAAATCTACGAGCAGTACTTC. Protein sequence: CASSPLPGATHEIYEQYF.

This chain links TRBV13 with TRBJ2-7; 8 bases are shared with TRBD2. Trimming took 4 bases from V and 5 from J; bases not matched to a gene: 16. The CDR3 loop spans 17 amino acids. In germline, CDR1 is PRHDT, CDR2 FYEKMQ (reference sequence). This CDR3 is CASSSKRESPRGDEQYF. DNA for the CDR3: TGTGCCAGCAGCTCAAAGCGGGAGAGCCCCAGAGGGGACGAGCAGTACTTC.

V usage is TRBV10-1 and J usage is TRBJ2-3; no firm D call. The V end was cut by 2 bases, the J end by 2 bases, with 8 bases between. The CDR3 totals 14 residues. Looked up from germline, CDR1 is WNHNN and CDR2 is SYGVQD (reference sequence). CDR3 residues: CASSESGVTDTQYF. The DNA of the CDR3 is TGCGCCAGCAGTGAGAGTGGAGTCACAGATACGCAGTATTTT.

Comments on this clone: The same CDR3 also results from other DNA sequences found in this sample. V is TRBV7-9 and J is TRBJ2-6; D call uncertain. This CDR3 is built from 16 residues. Per the germline V gene, CDR1 is SEHNR and CDR2 is FQNEAQ (reference sequence). V lost 1 base, J lost 0 bases, and 7 bases lay in between. In DNA, the CDR3 is TGTGCCAGCAGCTTAGGAGGTGGCTCTGGGGCCAACGTCCTGACTTTC. Translating gives CASSLGGGSGANVLTF.

The rearrangement joins TRBV29-1 to TRBJ2-7; D unclear. The CDR3 is 14 residues long. Per the germline V gene, CDR1 is SQVTM and CDR2 is ANQGSEA. The V end was cut by 3 bases, the J end by 3 bases, with 15 bases between. CDR3 amino acids: CSVEGWGPSYEQYF. The CDR3 nucleotides are TGCAGCGTTGAGGGTTGGGGTCCCAGCTACGAGCAGTACTTC.

The genes are TRBV7-2 and TRBJ2-7; possibly TRBD2 for D (6 bases). The V gene lost 1 base and the J gene lost 5 bases, with 15 bases spanning the gap. The CDR3 is 15 amino acids. Germline V gene sequence: CDR1 SGHTA, CDR2 FQGNSA. Here the CDR3 DNA reads TGTGCCAGCAGCTTAGGTGGGAGGTCCCTCAACGAGCAGTACTTC. Protein product: CASSLGGRSLNEQYF.

The chain joins TRBV7-9 to TRBJ1-1; D is unclear. The CDR3 is made up of 12 amino acids. V was clipped by 5 bases and J by 5 bases, with 9 bases between them. Germline assignment: CDR1 SEHNR and CDR2 FQNEAQ (reference sequence). The CDR3 DNA is TGTGCCAGCAGCCCCATAGGAACTGAAGCTTTCTTT. This gives the protein CASSPIGTEAFF.

For this clone: In the same sample, other DNA sequences code for this CDR3. This chain joins TRBV2 and TRBJ1-1; D perhaps matches TRBD1 (5 bases). CDR1 SNHLY and CDR2 FYNNEI come from the germline V gene. This CDR3 is 13 amino acids long. Trimming shortened V by 4 bases and J by 1 base, and 7 bases separated the two germline ends. The CDR3 loop reads CASSGQTNTEAFF. Here the CDR3 DNA reads TGTGCCAGCAGTGGACAGACGAACACTGAAGCTTTCTTT.

V gene TRBV7-9 combines with J gene TRBJ2-7; D perhaps matches TRBD2 (6 bases). The CDR3 contains 14 residues. The germline V and J ends were trimmed by 7 bases and 0 bases, with 13 bases remaining between them. Germline V CDR1 and CDR2: SEHNR, FQNEAQ (reference sequence). CDR3 nucleotide sequence: TGTGCCAGCATTAAAAGCGGGTCCTCCTACGAGCAGTACTTC. The encoded protein is CASIKSGSSYEQYF.